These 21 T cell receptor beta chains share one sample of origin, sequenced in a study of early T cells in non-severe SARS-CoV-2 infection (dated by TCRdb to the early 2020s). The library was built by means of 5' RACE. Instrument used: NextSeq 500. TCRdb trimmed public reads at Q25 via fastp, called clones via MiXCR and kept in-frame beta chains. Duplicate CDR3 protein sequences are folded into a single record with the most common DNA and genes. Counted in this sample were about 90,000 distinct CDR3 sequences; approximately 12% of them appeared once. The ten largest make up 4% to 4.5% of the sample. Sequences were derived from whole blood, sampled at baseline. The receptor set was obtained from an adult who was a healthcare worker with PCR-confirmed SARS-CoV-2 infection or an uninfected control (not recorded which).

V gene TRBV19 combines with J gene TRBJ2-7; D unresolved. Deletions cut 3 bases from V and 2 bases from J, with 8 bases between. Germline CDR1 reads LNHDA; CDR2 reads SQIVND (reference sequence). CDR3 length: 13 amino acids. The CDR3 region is CASSISGTYEQYF. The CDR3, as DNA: TGTGCCAGTAGTATTTCCGGTACCTACGAGCAGTACTTC.

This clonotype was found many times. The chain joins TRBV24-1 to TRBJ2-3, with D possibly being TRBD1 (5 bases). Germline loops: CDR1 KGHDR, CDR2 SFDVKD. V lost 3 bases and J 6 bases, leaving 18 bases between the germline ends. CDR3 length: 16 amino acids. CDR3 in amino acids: CATSDPAGPNRDTQYF. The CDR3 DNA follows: TGTGCCACCAGTGATCCCGCAGGTCCAAACAGGGATACGCAGTATTTT.

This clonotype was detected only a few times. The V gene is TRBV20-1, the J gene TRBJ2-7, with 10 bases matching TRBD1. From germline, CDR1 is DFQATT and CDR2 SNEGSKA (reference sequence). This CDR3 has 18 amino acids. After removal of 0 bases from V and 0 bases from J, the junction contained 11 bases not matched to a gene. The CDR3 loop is CSARDRQGANSSSYEQYF. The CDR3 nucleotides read TGCAGTGCTAGAGATCGACAGGGGGCGAACTCCAGCTCCTACGAGCAGTACTTC.

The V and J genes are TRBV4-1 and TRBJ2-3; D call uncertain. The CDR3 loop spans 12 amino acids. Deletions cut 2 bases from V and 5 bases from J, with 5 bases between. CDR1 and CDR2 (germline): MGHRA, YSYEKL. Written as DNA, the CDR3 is TGCGCCAGCAGCCAAACCGTAGATACGCAGTATTTT. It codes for CASSQTVDTQYF.

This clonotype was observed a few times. The CDR3: CASSHQENSGNTIYF. Written as DNA, the CDR3 is TGTGCCAGCAGCCACCAGGAGAACTCTGGAAACACCATATATTTT. The chain recombines TRBV4-2 with TRBJ1-3, with unresolved D. The V gene's germline CDR1 is LGHNA and CDR2 YNFKEQ. The V end was cut by 3 bases, the J end by 0 bases, with 9 bases between. This CDR3 is built from 15 residues.

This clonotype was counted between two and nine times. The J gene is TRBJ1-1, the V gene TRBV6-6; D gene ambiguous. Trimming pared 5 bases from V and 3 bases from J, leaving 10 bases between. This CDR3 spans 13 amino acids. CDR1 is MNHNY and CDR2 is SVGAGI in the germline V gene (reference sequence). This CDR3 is CASSRTSYTEAFF. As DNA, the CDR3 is TGTGCCAGCAGTCGAACTAGCTACACTGAAGCTTTCTTT.

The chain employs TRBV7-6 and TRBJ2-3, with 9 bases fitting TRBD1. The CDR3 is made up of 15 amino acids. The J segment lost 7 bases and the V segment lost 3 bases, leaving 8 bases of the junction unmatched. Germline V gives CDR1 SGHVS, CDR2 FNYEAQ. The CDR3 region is CASSFKGTGLNTQYF. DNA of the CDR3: TGTGCCAGCAGCTTCAAGGGGACAGGGTTGAATACGCAGTATTTT.

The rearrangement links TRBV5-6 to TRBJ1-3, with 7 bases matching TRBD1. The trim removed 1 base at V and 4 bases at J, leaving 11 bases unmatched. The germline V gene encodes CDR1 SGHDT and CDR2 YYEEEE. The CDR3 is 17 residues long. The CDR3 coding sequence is TGTGCCAGCAGCTTGTTTCCAGGGGGAGTCAGAGGAAACACCATATATTTT. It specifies CASSLFPGGVRGNTIYF.

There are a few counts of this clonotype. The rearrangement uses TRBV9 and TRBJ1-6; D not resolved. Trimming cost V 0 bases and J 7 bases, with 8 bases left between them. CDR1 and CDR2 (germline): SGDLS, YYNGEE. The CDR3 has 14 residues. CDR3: CASSVGVSNSPLHF. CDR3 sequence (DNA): TGTGCCAGCAGCGTAGGGGTCTCGAATTCACCCCTCCACTTT. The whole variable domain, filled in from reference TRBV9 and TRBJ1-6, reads DSGVTQTPKHLITATGQRVTLRCSPRSGDLSVYWYQQSLDQGLQFLIQYYNGEERAKGNILERFSAQQFPDLHSELNLSSLELGDSALYFCASSVGVSNSPLHFGNGTRLTVT.

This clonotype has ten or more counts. The CDR3 region is CASRDGGLTDTQYF. The CDR3 nucleotides are TGTGCCAGCAGAGACGGGGGGCTGACAGATACGCAGTATTTT. The chain employs TRBV6-5 and TRBJ2-3; D is perhaps TRBD2 (7 bases). V lost 6 bases and J lost 3, with 13 bases in between. Germline V gene data show CDR1 as MNHEY and CDR2 as SVGAGI. This CDR3 has 14 residues.

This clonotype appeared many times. CDR3 residues: CASSLIPSGSSTGELFF. In nucleotides, the CDR3 is TGTGCCAGCAGCTTAATCCCTAGCGGGAGCAGCACCGGGGAGCTGTTTTTT. The rearrangement uses TRBV7-6 and TRBJ2-2, with 10 nucleotides matching TRBD2. With 2 bases clipped from V and 4 bases from J, the junction kept 7 bases outside the gene matches. CDR3 length: 17 residues. The V gene's germline CDR1 is SGHVS and CDR2 FNYEAQ.

The CDR3 spells CAWNLQRGGHEQFF. CDR3 nucleotides: TGTGCCTGGAACCTCCAGCGGGGGGGCCATGAGCAGTTCTTC. The V and J genes are TRBV30 and TRBJ2-1; 10 positions agree with TRBD2. With V trimmed by 4 bases and J by 8 bases, 8 bases remained unmatched. The length of the CDR3 is 14 residues. CDR1 and CDR2 (germline): GTSNPN, SVGIG (reference sequence).

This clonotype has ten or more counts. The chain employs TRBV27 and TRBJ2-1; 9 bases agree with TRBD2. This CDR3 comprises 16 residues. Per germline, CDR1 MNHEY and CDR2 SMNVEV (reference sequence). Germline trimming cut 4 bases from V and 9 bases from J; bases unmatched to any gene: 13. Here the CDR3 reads CASSYLSAGGVVEQFF. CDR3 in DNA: TGTGCCAGCAGTTACCTCTCCGCGGGAGGGGTCGTTGAGCAGTTCTTC.

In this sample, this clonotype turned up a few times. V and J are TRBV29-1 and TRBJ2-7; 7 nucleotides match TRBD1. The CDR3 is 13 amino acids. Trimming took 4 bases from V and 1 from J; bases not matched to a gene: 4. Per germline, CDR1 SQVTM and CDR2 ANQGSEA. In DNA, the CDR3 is TGCAGCGTTGTCCGACAGGGTTCCTACGAGCAGTACTTC. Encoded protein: CSVVRQGSYEQYF.

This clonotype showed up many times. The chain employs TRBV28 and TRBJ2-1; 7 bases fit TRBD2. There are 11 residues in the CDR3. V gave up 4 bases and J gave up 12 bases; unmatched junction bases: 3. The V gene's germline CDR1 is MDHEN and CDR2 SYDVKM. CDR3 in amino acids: CASSSSGAQFF. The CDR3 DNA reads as TGTGCCAGCAGTTCCAGCGGGGCGCAGTTCTTC.

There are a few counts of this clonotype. The CDR3 spells CASGQGNQPQHF. CDR3 sequence (DNA): TGTGCCAGCGGGCAGGGCAATCAGCCCCAGCATTTT. The chain has TRBV6-6 and TRBJ1-5; D unresolved. This CDR3 has 12 amino acids. Between the trimmed V and J ends, which lost 8 bases and 2 bases, there was a span of 7 bases. Germline V gene sequence: CDR1 MNHNY, CDR2 SVGAGI (reference sequence).

The CDR3 nucleotides read TGTGCCTGGAGCGCTGTCACACATTCTAACTATGGCTACACCTTC. It encodes CAWSAVTHSNYGYTF. V is TRBV30 and J is TRBJ1-2; D call uncertain. The ends were cut back, 3 bases at V and 0 bases at J, with 14 bases in the middle. Per germline, CDR1 GTSNPN and CDR2 SVGIG (reference sequence). The CDR3 runs 15 residues.

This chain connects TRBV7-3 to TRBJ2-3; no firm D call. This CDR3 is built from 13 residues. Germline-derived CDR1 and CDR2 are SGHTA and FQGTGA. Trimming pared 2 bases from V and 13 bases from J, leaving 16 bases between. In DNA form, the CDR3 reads TGTGCCAGCAGCTTACTGGTGGGATTGGGGAAGTATTTT. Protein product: CASSLLVGLGKYF.

CDR3 region: CASSPTSGRADGELFF. Written as DNA, the CDR3 is TGTGCCAGCAGTCCCACTAGCGGGAGGGCCGACGGGGAGCTGTTTTTT. The chain links TRBV27 to TRBJ2-2, with 13 bases that match TRBD2. Germline V gene lookup returns CDR1 MNHEY and CDR2 SMNVEV (reference sequence). The CDR3 runs to 16 residues. With V trimmed by 5 bases and J by 7 bases, 7 bases remained unmatched.

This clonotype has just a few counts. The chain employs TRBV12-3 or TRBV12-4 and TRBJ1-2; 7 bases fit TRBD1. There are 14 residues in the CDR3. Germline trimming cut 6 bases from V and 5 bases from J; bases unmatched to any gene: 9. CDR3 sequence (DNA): TGTGCCAGCAGCCTAGGACAGGCTACTTATGGCTACACCTTC. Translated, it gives CASSLGQATYGYTF.

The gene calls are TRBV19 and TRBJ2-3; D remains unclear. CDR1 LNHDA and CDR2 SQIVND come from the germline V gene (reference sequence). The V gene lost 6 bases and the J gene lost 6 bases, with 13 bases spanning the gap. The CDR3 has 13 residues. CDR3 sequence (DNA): TGTGCCAGTAGCCTTTCTCGAAGGGATACGCAGTATTTT. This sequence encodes CASSLSRRDTQYF.